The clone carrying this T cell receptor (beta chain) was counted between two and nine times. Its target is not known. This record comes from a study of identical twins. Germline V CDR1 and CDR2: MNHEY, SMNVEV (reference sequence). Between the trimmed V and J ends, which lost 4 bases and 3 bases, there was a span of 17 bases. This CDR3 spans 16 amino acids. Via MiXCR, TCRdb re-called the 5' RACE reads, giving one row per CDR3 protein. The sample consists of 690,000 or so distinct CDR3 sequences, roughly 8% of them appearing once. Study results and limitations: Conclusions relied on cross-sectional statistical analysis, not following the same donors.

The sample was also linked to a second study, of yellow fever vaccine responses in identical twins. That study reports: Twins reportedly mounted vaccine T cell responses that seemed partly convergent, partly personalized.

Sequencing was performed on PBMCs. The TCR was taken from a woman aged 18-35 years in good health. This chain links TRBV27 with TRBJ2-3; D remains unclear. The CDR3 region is CASSSVAPLSTDTQYF. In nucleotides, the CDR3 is TGTGCCAGCAGTTCCGTAGCCCCTCTCTCTACAGATACGCAGTATTTT.